This T cell receptor (beta chain) comes out of a study of beta chain features in type 1 diabetes. The collection from each donor was one heparinised blood draw averaging around 120 mL. As every portion of the isolated RNA was reverse transcribed, the sequencing read expressed TCRB transcripts. Profiling relied on immunoSEQ multiplex PCR, and the TCRdb table lists in-frame clones only, not all of them. The sample shows about 270,000 clones, roughly 13% of them seen only once. General study findings and limits: TCRB CDR3 length was moderately but significantly reduced in all four CD4+ subsets of Type 1 diabetes patients. Any HLA-type effect on TCRB rearrangement remained unresolved here. PCR could preferentially amplify shorter templates, alike in patients and controls.

About this clone: The antigen is unknown.

Germline loops: CDR1 SEHNR, CDR2 FQNEAQ (reference sequence). The CDR3 is 15 amino acids. J was trimmed by 3 bases and V by 4 bases; bases with no gene match: 4. Sequenced sample: naive CD4+ T cells from blood. The TCR sequence derives from a man aged 25-40 years with type 1 diabetes. This chain links TRBV7-9 with TRBJ1-2; TRBD1 aligns across 11 bases. The CDR3 spells CASSSRDRGDYGYTF. CDR3 nucleotide sequence: TGTGCCAGCAGCTCCCGGGACAGGGGGGACTATGGCTACACCTTC.